The entry below gives a single T cell receptor (beta chain) sequence along with its context. This clonotype was recorded many times. Its antigen is not yet known. Base qualities are not provided; no much larger clone lies one nucleotide away. This specimen belongs to a study of T cells after yellow fever vaccination (dated by TCRdb to the late 2010s). Some background on the complete study: Libraries from fractions with low cell numbers were prepared with the SMART-Seq v4 Ultra Low Input RNA kit. To track T-cell clones before and after primary and booster YFV17D yellow fever vaccination, bulk TCR alpha and beta repertoires were sequenced longitudinally. Two healthy male donors, one aged 18 to 29 and one aged 30 to 40 years, made up the cohort. Blood was collected at multiple timepoints before and after primary and secondary immunization, and bulk PBMC replicates and cell subsets were isolated. Study-wide findings and limitations: Because abundant contaminating clonotypes from the bulk population could be contained in FACS-sorted repertoires, computational filtering was required. Because only two donors were included in the study, the extent to which the findings can be generalized is limited. A small fraction of clonotypes appeared in both the CD4 and CD8 compartments, likely as a result of convergent recombination. Most clones expanded after primary vaccination were re-detected after the booster (just under 97% of CD4 and about nine tenths of CD8), suggesting broad memory maintenance. The secondary T-cell response was found to be weaker but faster than the primary response, with a peak reached on day 5 rather than on day 15.

The treatment or condition label on this specimen signifies: live attenuated yellow fever vaccine strain. A standard Ficoll-Paque protocol was used to isolate PBMCs from peripheral blood. Dynabeads CD4 and CD8 positive selection kits were used to isolate the CD4 and CD8 T-cell fractions. TriZol was used to extract RNA from bulk PBMCs, from CD4 and CD8 fractions, and from dextramer-positive and dextramer-negative fractions. The CDR3 holds 12 amino acids from the cysteine to the phenylalanine. Only the CDR3 region is kept as DNA, spanning 36 bases read in frame from base 1. The CDR1 and CDR2 encoded by the germline V gene are MNHEY and SVGEGT. The junction shows trimming of 5 bases on V and 7 bases on J, plus 10 bases between the germline ends. Sequencing was carried out with an Illumina NovaSeq 6000. TCR cDNA was made using 5'RACE template switching, a step that added a universal primer site and unique molecular identifiers. Priming of cDNA synthesis was performed from both the TCR alpha and TCR beta constant segments. Libraries were amplified in two PCR steps, with sample barcodes and sequencing adapters added in the second step. Libraries were sequenced on Illumina HiSeq 2500 (2x100 bp) or NovaSeq (2x150 bp). The authors' analysis ran thus. Demultiplexing of reads and collapsing into UMI consensus sequences were performed with MIGEC, and V(D)J alignment was carried out with MiXCR. Vaccine-responding clonotypes were identified with edgeR using replicate PBMC samples, with FDR below 0.01 and a log2 fold change above 5 up to day 15 being required. Bulk clonotypes were assigned CD4 or CD8 identity according to which sequenced CD4 or CD8 repertoire held them at higher abundance. TCRdb itself trimmed the public reads at Q25 with fastp, ran MiXCR and retained productive beta chains. Every entry covers one CDR3 protein and lists the most common genes and DNA from its rows. These V and J calls are TCRdb output, not the study's own analysis. Here the sample has 250,000 to 300,000 distinct CDR3 sequences; about 5.2% occur a single time. The top ten hold roughly 3% of the sample.

This specimen consisted of CD4+ T cells sorted from PBMCs, obtained on the day of the yellow fever booster vaccination. This TCR was sampled from a man younger than 35 who received the YFV17D yellow fever vaccine. The sequence joins TRBV6-2 or TRBV6-3 to TRBJ2-3; TRBD1 is possibly the D segment (5 matching bases). DNA sequence: TGTGCCAGCAGTGTAAAGGGGCATACGCAGTATTTT. Its product reads: CASSVKGHTQYF.